This T cell receptor beta chain was found in a study of T cell repertoires in cytomegalovirus infection. Whole-study context: Evidence of both CMV infection and a matching HLA type came from public TCR beta signatures. Findings of the study overall: Dominating the ex vivo response were TCR beta clonotypes that were CMV-specific and HLA-C-restricted. Identification of carriers of CMV plus the relevant HLA was performed using cumulative public TCR beta family frequency.

CDR3 length: 15 residues. The V gene end was trimmed by 8 bases and the J gene end by 0 bases; junction bases not matched to a gene: 6. Germline V gene lookup returns CDR1 SGHAT and CDR2 FQNNGV. As for this clonotype: Its antigen is not known.

One entry per CDR3 protein results from TCRdb running MiXCR on the reads. Of about 530,000 distinct CDR3 sequences listed, about 30% are singletons. The source is a human donor in good health (CMV status not recorded). Some clones in this sample may be carry-over from other donors' samples. The sequenced material came from PBMCs. The chain uses TRBV11-2 and TRBJ2-2; 7 bases line up with TRBD1. The CDR3 loop is CASLRTGANTGELFF. The CDR3 DNA follows: TGTGCCAGCCTACGGACAGGAGCGAACACCGGGGAGCTGTTTTTT.